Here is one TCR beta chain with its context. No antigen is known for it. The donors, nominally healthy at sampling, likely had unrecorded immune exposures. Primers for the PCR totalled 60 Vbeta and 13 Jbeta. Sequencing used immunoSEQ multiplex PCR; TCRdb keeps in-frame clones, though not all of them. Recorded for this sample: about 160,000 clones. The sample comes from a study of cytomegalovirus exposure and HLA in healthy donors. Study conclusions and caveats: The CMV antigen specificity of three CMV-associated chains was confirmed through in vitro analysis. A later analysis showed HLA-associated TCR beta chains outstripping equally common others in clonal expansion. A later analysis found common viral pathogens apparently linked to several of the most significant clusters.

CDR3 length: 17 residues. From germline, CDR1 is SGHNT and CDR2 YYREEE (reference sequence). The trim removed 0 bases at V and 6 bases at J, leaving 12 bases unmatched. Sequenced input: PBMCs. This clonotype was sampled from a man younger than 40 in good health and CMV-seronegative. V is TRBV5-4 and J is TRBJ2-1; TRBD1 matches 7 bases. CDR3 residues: CASSLGQGTDFSNEQFF. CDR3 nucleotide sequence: TGTGCCAGCAGCTTGGGTCAGGGGACAGATTTTTCCAATGAGCAGTTCTTC.